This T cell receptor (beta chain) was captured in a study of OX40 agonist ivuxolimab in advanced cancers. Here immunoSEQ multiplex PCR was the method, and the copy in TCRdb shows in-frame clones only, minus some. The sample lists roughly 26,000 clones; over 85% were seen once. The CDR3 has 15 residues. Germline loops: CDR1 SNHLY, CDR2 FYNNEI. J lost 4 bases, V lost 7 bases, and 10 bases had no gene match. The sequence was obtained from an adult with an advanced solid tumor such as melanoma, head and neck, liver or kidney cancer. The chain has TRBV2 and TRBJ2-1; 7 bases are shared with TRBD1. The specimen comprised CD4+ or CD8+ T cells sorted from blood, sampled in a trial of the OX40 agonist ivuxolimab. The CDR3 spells CASIWQGEGYNEQFF. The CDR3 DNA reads TGTGCCAGCATCTGGCAGGGGGAAGGATACAATGAGCAGTTCTTC.